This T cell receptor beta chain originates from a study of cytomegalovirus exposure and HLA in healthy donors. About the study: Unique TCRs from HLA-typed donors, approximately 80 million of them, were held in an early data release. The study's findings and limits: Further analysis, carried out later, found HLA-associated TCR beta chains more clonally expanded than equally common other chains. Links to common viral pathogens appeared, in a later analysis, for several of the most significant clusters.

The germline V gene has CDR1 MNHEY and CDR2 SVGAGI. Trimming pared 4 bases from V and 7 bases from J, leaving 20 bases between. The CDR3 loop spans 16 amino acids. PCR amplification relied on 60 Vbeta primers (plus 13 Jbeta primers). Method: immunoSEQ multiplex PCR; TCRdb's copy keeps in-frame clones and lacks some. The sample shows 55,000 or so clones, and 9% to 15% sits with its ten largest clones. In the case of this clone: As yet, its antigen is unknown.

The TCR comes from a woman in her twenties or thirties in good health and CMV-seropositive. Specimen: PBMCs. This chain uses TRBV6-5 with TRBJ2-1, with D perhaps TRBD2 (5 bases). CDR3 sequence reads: CASSSPASGGRNEQFF. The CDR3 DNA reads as TGTGCCAGCAGTTCGCCGGCGAGCGGAGGAAGGAATGAGCAGTTCTTC.